This T cell receptor beta chain was sequenced in a study of T cell responses to AZD1222 COVID-19 vaccine. With 0 bases removed from V and 5 bases from J, the gap between germline ends came to 10 bases. The V gene's germline CDR1 is LGHNA and CDR2 YNFKEQ. This CDR3 has 14 residues. This table comes from immunoSEQ multiplex PCR, and its TCRdb copy is limited to in-frame clones, with some not included. Here the sample spans just under 95,000 clones, roughly 91% being singletons. This chain connects TRBV4-2 to TRBJ2-5; weak D call: TRBD2 (6 bases). Sequenced here: peripheral blood, sampled on day 0 of AZD1222 vaccination. This TCR derives from an adult in good health. The CDR3 spells CASSQDWRGETQYF. The CDR3, as DNA: TGTGCCAGCAGCCAAGATTGGAGGGGCGAGACCCAGTACTTC.